This T cell receptor beta chain derives from a study of T cell responses to AZD1222 COVID-19 vaccine. Study outcomes and limitations: Donors in the cohort were predominantly white British and more often female, and clonal diversity was possibly underestimated. In all cases, repertoires were sampled only after the peak T cell response. Once two AZD1222 doses were given, Spike-specific TCR breadth and depth went up. At baseline, seropositivity was found in only 5 to 7 AZD1222 recipients.

The germline CDR1 and CDR2 sequences are MDHEN and SYDVKM. This CDR3 comprises 16 residues. V was clipped by 2 bases and J by 5 bases; unmatched bases: 9. Method: immunoSEQ multiplex PCR; TCRdb's copy keeps in-frame clones and lacks some. Of around 140,000 clones in the sample, roughly 90% were seen once. This clone came up a few times. Its target is not known. V and J are TRBV28 and TRBJ2-1; 7 nucleotides line up with TRBD2. This receptor was obtained from an adult in good health. The sample in question was peripheral blood, obtained on day 0 of AZD1222 vaccination. The CDR3 loop reads CASSLGLASGNNEQFF. Written as DNA, the CDR3 is TGTGCCAGCAGTTTAGGGTTGGCTAGCGGTAACAATGAGCAGTTCTTC.